This passage covers 5 T cell receptor beta chains from one sample sequenced in a study of siplizumab effects on memory and regulatory T cells (dated by TCRdb to between 2017 and 2020). The library was obtained by the immunoSEQ multiplex PCR assay. Imported from immuneACCESS, the table was reduced by TCRdb to in-frame sequences with V and J called. These copies leave out some clones; in studies compared against another copy, an unresolved V gene accounts for under half, and the cause of the remainder is not known. For this sample the table gives around 83,000 clones, of which approximately 90% were detected only once. 15% of the sample is held by the ten biggest clonotypes. The specimen sequenced was CD4+ T cells sorted from blood. Every receptor here comes from a human donor in good health.

V is TRBV5-1 and J is TRBJ2-3, with TRBD2 matching 9 bases. The CDR3 extends over 16 amino acids. V was pared by 0 bases and J by 2 bases, with 4 bases of the junction left unmatched. Per the germline V gene, CDR1 is SGHRS and CDR2 is YFSETQ. The CDR3 nucleotides are TGCGCCAGCAGCTTGGGGCCTAGCGGGAACACAGATACGCAGTATTTT. Translation: CASSLGPSGNTDTQYF.

The chain carries TRBV19 and TRBJ1-5; possibly TRBD1 for D (6 bases). The CDR3 has 13 amino acids. The V end lost 7 bases, the J end lost 6 bases, and 13 bases lay between the germline ends. Looked up from germline, CDR1 is LNHDA and CDR2 is SQIVND (reference sequence). CDR3 region: CASKTGLGQPQHF. The CDR3 DNA follows: TGTGCCAGTAAAACAGGGTTAGGTCAGCCCCAGCATTTT. The full variable domain, in which reference TRBV19 and TRBJ1-5 provide the parts outside the CDR3, is DGGITQSPKYLFRKEGQNVTLSCEQNLNHDAMYWYRQDPGQGLRLIYYSQIVNDFQKGDIAEGYSVSREKKESFPLTVTSAQKNPTAFYLCASKTGLGQPQHFGDGTRLSIL.

The chain has TRBV18 and TRBJ2-3; no firm D call. Germline lookup yields CDR1 KGHSH and CDR2 LQKENI. The CDR3 has 13 amino acids. Trimming cost V 3 bases and J 6 bases, with 10 bases left between them. Written as DNA, the CDR3 is TGTGCCAGCTCACCGTTGGCCGAGGATACGCAGTATTTT. This codes for CASSPLAEDTQYF.

The gene calls are TRBV27 and TRBJ1-5; D is perhaps TRBD1 (6 bases). The CDR3 contains 20 residues. Germline CDR1 reads MNHEY; CDR2 reads SMNVEV (reference sequence). V lost 2 bases, J lost 6 bases, and 29 bases lay in between. The CDR3 loop reads CASSLHVPPLQGWWGQPQHF. For the CDR3, the DNA is TGTGCCAGCAGTTTACACGTCCCCCCGCTACAGGGATGGTGGGGTCAGCCCCAGCATTTT.

The CDR3 spells CASSIGNLNYGYTF. The CDR3 DNA reads as TGTGCCAGTAGTATAGGGAATCTTAACTATGGCTACACCTTC. J is TRBJ1-2 and V is TRBV19; D is undetermined. V was trimmed by 1 base and J by 1 base, leaving 7 bases between them. The CDR3 extends over 14 amino acids. Germline assignment: CDR1 LNHDA and CDR2 SQIVND (reference sequence).